The 10 T cell receptor beta chains presented below share a single source sample, sequenced in a study of regulatory T cells in long-lasting Graves disease. Time point in this sample: persistent/refractory GD, antithyroid drugs over 5 years with positive TRAb. There was RNA extracted from PBMCs, and the TCR library was made from it. Combining iRepertoire HTBI primers with Arm-PCR of CDR3 regions, the authors built TCR beta libraries. TCRdb ran MiXCR on the multiplex PCR reads and lists one entry per CDR3 protein. Of around 340,000 distinct CDR3 sequences listed, around 20% were seen once; the top ten hold 29%. The sequencing used peripheral blood mononuclear cells (PBMCs), collected when the disease was refractory, from a patient treated with antithyroid drugs. The source is a female donor with Graves disease.

The V call is TRBV12-3 or TRBV12-4, the J call TRBJ1-3; 8 nucleotides agree with TRBD1. J was trimmed by 9 bases and V by 3 bases; bases with no gene match: 7. CDR3 size: 14 residues. The CDR3 DNA reads as TGTGCCAGCAGTTTTTTGCAGGGGGCCAGCACCATATATTTT. It specifies CASSFLQGASTIYF.

This clonotype was found many times. V is TRBV6-1 and J is TRBJ2-6; possible D gene TRBD2, 5 bases. V lost 8 bases, J lost 2 bases, and 7 bases lay in between. The germline V gene encodes CDR1 MNHNS and CDR2 SASEGT. The CDR3 runs 13 residues. CDR3 DNA: TGTGCCAGCCAGAGGGCTGGGGCCAACGTCCTGACTTTC. It codes for CASQRAGANVLTF.

This sequence joins TRBV5-1 and TRBJ1-1; no reliable D call. This CDR3 region has 16 residues. The germline V and J ends were trimmed by 4 bases and 0 bases, with 16 bases remaining between them. Germline V lookup: CDR1 SGHRS, CDR2 YFSETQ. The chain's CDR3 is CASSRTGPLMNTEAFF. The CDR3 nucleotides are TGCGCCAGCAGCCGGACCGGGCCACTAATGAACACTGAAGCTTTCTTT.

This clonotype was counted ten times or more. This chain uses TRBV2 with TRBJ2-5; D is perhaps TRBD1 (6 bases). V was clipped by 3 bases and J by 2 bases, with 13 bases between them. The germline gives CDR1 SNHLY, CDR2 FYNNEI. The CDR3 runs to 15 residues. The CDR3 nucleotides read TGTGCCAGCAGTGATCGAGTGACAGGACAAGAGACCCAGTACTTC. It is translated as CASSDRVTGQETQYF.

This clonotype was found many times. The chain links TRBV28 to TRBJ1-2; 10 bases align to TRBD1. The CDR3 consists of 19 residues. Germline trimming cut 6 bases from V and 2 bases from J; bases unmatched to any gene: 18. Per germline, CDR1 MDHEN and CDR2 SYDVKM. CDR3 coding DNA: TGTGCCAGCAGCACAATATTCCGGGACAGGGGCTTGGTAAACTATGGCTACACCTTC. Encoded protein: CASSTIFRDRGLVNYGYTF.

This clonotype was seen more than once but under ten times. The chain couples TRBV7-2 to TRBJ2-3, with D unclear. The CDR3 is made up of 12 amino acids. Trimming removed 3 bases at V and 4 bases at J, with 5 bases between. Germline V gene sequence: CDR1 SGHTA, CDR2 FQGNSA. The CDR3 sequence: CASSFVPDTQYF. Written as DNA, the CDR3 is TGTGCCAGCAGCTTCGTCCCAGATACGCAGTATTTT. Variable domain in full (rest from reference TRBV7-2 and TRBJ2-3): GAGVSQSPSNKVTEKGKDVELRCDPISGHTALYWYRQSLGQGLEFLIYFQGNSAPDKSGLPSDRFSAERTGGSVSTLTIQRTQQEDSAVYLCASSFVPDTQYFGPGTRLTVL.

This clonotype was detected many times. V and J are TRBV12-3 or TRBV12-4 and TRBJ2-7; D is ambiguous. The CDR3 extends over 13 amino acids. V was shortened by 5 bases and J by 5 bases, with 13 bases between the two germline ends. This CDR3 reads CASSTRSVDEQYF. The CDR3 DNA follows: TGTGCCAGCAGTACGAGGAGTGTGGACGAGCAGTACTTC.

This clonotype was detected many times. The V call is TRBV11-2, the J call TRBJ2-5; the match to TRBD1 covers 7 bases. The CDR3 totals 16 residues. After removal of 2 bases from V and 5 bases from J, the junction contained 11 bases not matched to a gene. Germline CDR1 is SGHAT and CDR2 is FQNNGV. The CDR3 DNA reads TGTGCCAGCAGCTTACTGGGCAGGGGGTCCGTTGAGACCCAGTACTTC. Encoded protein: CASSLLGRGSVETQYF. Based on the CDR3 plus reference TRBV11-2 and TRBJ2-5, the full variable domain is EAGVAQSPRYKIIEKRQSVAFWCNPISGHATLYWYQQILGQGPKLLIQFQNNGVVDDSQLPKDRFSAERLKGVDSTLKIQPAKLEDSAVYLCASSLLGRGSVETQYFGPGTRLLVL.

V is TRBV15 and J is TRBJ2-5, with unresolved D. Germline V lookup: CDR1 LNHNV, CDR2 YYDKDF (reference sequence). V was pared by 3 bases and J by 3 bases, with 11 bases between. The CDR3 is 14 amino acids. As DNA, the CDR3 is TGTGCCACCAGCAGCTTAAGGGCAGAAGAGACCCAGTACTTC. Translating it yields CATSSLRAEETQYF.

Many counts were recorded for this clonotype. The chain couples TRBV7-2 to TRBJ1-2, with D possibly matching TRBD1 (5 bases). This CDR3 is built from 13 residues. CDR1 and CDR2 from the germline V gene are SGHTA and FQGNSA. Deletions cut 8 bases from V and 2 bases from J, with 12 bases between. CDR3 loop: CASGGVRNYGYTF. The CDR3 nucleotides read TGTGCCAGCGGGGGGGTTCGGAACTATGGCTACACCTTC. The whole variable domain, filled in from reference TRBV7-2 and TRBJ1-2, reads GAGVSQSPSNKVTEKGKDVELRCDPISGHTALYWYRQSLGQGLEFLIYFQGNSAPDKSGLPSDRFSAERTGGSVSTLTIQRTQQEDSAVYLCASGGVRNYGYTFGSGTRLTVV.